This TCR beta chain is from a study of blood T cell repertoires in COVID-19. The overall study: Acute and convalescent COVID-19 samples came from the United States, Italy and Spain.

As originally analysed: Amplification of reference gene primers was used by the study to estimate nucleated cell counts. Assay used: immunoSEQ multiplex PCR; TCRdb lists only in-frame clones, some missing. V and J calls and clone size follow that table, whereas D and trimming were derived from the DNA. The profile covers 180,000 or so clones, with approximately 83% appearing a single time and around 13% taken by the ten largest. V was clipped by 1 base and J by 1 base, with 8 bases between them. The CDR3 consists of 15 residues. The germline V gene encodes CDR1 KGHSH and CDR2 LQKENI. Participants' own reports of clinical history determined their cohort assignment.

Sequencing input: PBMCs or T cells enriched from blood (not recorded which). The receptor was derived from a woman aged 55-75 years who had recovered from COVID-19. The chain combines TRBV18 with TRBJ1-5, with D maybe TRBD1 (6 bases). Here the CDR3 reads CASSPLQGSNQPQHF. The CDR3 DNA reads as TGTGCCAGCTCACCACTTCAGGGGAGCAATCAGCCCCAGCATTTT.